Sequencing of this T cell receptor beta chain was carried out in a study of blood T cell repertoires in COVID-19. This clone came up a few times. Generated by immunoSEQ multiplex PCR, the TCRdb table keeps only in-frame clones and is missing some. The sample holds some 190,000 clones, approximately 85% seen once. The sequencing input was PBMCs or T cells enriched from blood (not recorded which). This receptor was identified in a man aged 35 to 55 with acute COVID-19.

CDR3 nucleotide sequence: TGCGCCAGCAGCAAAAGCCTGGACAGGGGGAATGAAAAACTGTTTTTT. As protein: CASSKSLDRGNEKLFF. V is TRBV5-1 and J is TRBJ1-4; 10 bases align to TRBD1. Germline V CDR1 and CDR2: SGHRS, YFSETQ. The trim removed 4 bases at V and 5 bases at J, leaving 8 bases unmatched. This CDR3 spans 16 amino acids.